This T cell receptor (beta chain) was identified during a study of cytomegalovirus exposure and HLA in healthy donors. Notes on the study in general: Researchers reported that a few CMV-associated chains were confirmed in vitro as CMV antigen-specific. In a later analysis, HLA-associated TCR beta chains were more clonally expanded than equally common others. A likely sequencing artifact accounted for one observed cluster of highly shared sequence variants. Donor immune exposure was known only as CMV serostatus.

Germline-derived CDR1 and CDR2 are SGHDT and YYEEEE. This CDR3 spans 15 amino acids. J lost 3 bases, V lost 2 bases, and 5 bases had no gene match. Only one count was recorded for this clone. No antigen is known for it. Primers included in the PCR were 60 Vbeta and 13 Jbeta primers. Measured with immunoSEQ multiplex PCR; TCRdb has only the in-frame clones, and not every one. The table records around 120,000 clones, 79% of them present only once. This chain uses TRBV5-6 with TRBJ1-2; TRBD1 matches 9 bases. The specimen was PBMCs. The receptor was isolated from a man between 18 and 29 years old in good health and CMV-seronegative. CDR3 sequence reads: CASSLQGAGDYGYTF. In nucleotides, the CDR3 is TGTGCCAGCAGCTTACAGGGGGCAGGTGACTATGGCTACACCTTC.